These T cell receptor beta chains were read from a single sample in a study of beta chain features in type 1 diabetes. Libraries were prepared by immunoSEQ multiplex PCR; TCRdb keeps only in-frame clonotypes and omits some of them. The sample contains 200,000 to 250,000 clones, over 8.5% of which appear only once. The sample taken for sequencing was naive CD4+ T cells from blood. These receptors all stem from a woman between 18 and 29 years old in good health. CDR3s include the opening cysteine and the closing phenylalanine or tryptophan. Each record gives: J gene, D gene, clone size, V gene, CDR3 length, CDR3 protein, CDR3 DNA. A D gene is named only where the DNA matches it firmly. Where a row states a size, it is once, few, many or the class of an expanded clone; other rows omit it.

J gene: TRBJ2-2; D gene: NA; clone size: few; V gene: TRBV2; CDR3 length: 15; CDR3 protein: CASKAGAIYAGELFF; CDR3 DNA: TGTGCCAGCAAGGCGGGGGCCATCTACGCCGGGGAGCTGTTTTTT
J gene: TRBJ1-1; D gene: TRBD1; clone size: few; V gene: TRBV5-1; CDR3 length: 13; CDR3 protein: CASSLGDRAEAFF; CDR3 DNA: TGCGCCAGCAGCTTGGGAGACAGGGCTGAAGCTTTCTTT
J gene: TRBJ2-7; D gene: TRBD2; clone size: NA; V gene: TRBV6-1; CDR3 length: 14; CDR3 protein: CASSEASGRYEQYF; CDR3 DNA: TGTGCCAGCAGTGAGGCTAGCGGGAGATACGAGCAGTACTTC
J gene: TRBJ2-7; D gene: TRBD2; clone size: NA; V gene: TRBV6-1; CDR3 length: 15; CDR3 protein: CASSEPGLAGYEQYF; CDR3 DNA: TGTGCCAGCAGTGAACCGGGACTAGCGGGTTACGAGCAGTACTTC
J gene: TRBJ1-1; D gene: NA; clone size: once; V gene: TRBV9; CDR3 length: 15; CDR3 protein: CASSVDGAGSTEAFF; CDR3 DNA: TGTGCCAGCAGCGTAGACGGGGCCGGGAGCACTGAAGCTTTCTTT
J gene: TRBJ2-2; D gene: NA; clone size: NA; V gene: TRBV6-1; CDR3 length: 15; CDR3 protein: CASSGHRANTGELFF; CDR3 DNA: TGTGCCAGCAGTGGGCACAGGGCGAACACCGGGGAGCTGTTTTTT
J gene: TRBJ1-2; D gene: NA; clone size: few; V gene: TRBV19; CDR3 length: 12; CDR3 protein: CASSRQSYGYTF; CDR3 DNA: TGTGCCAGTAGTAGACAGAGTTATGGCTACACCTTC
J gene: TRBJ2-1; D gene: NA; clone size: many; V gene: TRBV29-1; CDR3 length: 14; CDR3 protein: CSARSAEVRNEQFF; CDR3 DNA: TGCAGCGCCCGGTCGGCCGAGGTCCGCAATGAGCAGTTCTTC
J gene: TRBJ1-2; D gene: NA; clone size: few; V gene: TRBV7-3; CDR3 length: 14; CDR3 protein: CASSLCREGYGYTF; CDR3 DNA: TGTGCCAGCAGCTTATGTCGGGAAGGCTATGGCTACACCTTC
J gene: TRBJ2-7; D gene: TRBD2; clone size: NA; V gene: TRBV30; CDR3 length: 15; CDR3 protein: CAWSVGAGGPYEQYF; CDR3 DNA: TGTGCCTGGAGTGTAGGGGCGGGAGGGCCCTACGAGCAGTACTTC